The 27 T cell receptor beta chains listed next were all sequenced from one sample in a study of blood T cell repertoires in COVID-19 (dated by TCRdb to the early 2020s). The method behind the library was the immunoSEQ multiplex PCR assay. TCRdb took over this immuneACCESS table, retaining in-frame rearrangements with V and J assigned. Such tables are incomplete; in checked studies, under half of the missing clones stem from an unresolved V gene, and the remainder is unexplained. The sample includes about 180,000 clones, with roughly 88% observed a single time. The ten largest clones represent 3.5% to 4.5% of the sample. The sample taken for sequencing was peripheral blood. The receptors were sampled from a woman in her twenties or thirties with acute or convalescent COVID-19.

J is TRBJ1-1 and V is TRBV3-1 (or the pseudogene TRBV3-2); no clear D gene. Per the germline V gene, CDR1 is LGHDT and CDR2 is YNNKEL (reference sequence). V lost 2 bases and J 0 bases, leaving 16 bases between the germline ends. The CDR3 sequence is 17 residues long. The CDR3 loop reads CASSQRRGTGMNTEAFF. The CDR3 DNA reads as TGTGCCAGCAGCCAACGACGAGGTACGGGAATGAACACTGAAGCTTTCTTT.

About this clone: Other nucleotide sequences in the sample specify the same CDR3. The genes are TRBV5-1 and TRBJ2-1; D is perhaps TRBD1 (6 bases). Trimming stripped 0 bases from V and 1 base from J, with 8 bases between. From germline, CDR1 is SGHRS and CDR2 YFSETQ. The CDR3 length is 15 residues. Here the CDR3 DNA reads TGCGCCAGCAGCTTGGGAGGGGGTTCCTACAATGAGCAGTTCTTC. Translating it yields CASSLGGGSYNEQFF. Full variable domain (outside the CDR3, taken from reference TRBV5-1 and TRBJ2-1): KAGVTQTPRYLIKTRGQQVTLSCSPISGHRSVSWYQQTPGQGLQFLFEYFSETQRNKGNFPGRFSGRQFSNSRSEMNVSTLELGDSALYLCASSLGGGSYNEQFFGPGTRLTVL.

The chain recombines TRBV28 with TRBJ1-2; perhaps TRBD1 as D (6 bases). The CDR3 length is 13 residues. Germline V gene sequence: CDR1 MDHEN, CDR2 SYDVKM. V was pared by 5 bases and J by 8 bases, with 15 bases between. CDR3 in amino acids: CASSSYRAEGYTF. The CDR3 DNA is TGTGCCAGCAGTAGTTACAGGGCGGAAGGCTACACCTTC.

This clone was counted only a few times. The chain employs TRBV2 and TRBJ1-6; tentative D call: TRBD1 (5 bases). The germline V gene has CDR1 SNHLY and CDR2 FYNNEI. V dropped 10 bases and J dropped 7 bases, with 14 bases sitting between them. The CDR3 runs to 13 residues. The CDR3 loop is CAIAGETNSPLHF. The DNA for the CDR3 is TGTGCCATTGCGGGGGAAACCAATTCACCCCTCCACTTT. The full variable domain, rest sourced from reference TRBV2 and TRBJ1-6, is EPEVTQTPSHQVTQMGQEVILRCVPISNHLYFYWYRQILGQKVEFLVSFYNNEISEKSEIFDDQFSVERPDGSNFTLKIRSTKLEDSAMYFCAIAGETNSPLHFGNGTRLTVT.

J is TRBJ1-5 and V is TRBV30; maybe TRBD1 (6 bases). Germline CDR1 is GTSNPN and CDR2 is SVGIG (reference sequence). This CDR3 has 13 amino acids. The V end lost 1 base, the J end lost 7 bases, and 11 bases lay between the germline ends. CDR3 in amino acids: CAWSASGVQPQHF. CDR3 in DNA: TGTGCCTGGAGTGCCTCAGGGGTGCAGCCCCAGCATTTT.

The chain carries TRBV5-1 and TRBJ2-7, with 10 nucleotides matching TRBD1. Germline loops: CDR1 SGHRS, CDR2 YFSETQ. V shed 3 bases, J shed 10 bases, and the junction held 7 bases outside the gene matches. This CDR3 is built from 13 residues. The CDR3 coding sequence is TGCGCCAGCAGCTCAGGGGACAGGGGCCCCCAGTACTTC. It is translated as CASSSGDRGPQYF.

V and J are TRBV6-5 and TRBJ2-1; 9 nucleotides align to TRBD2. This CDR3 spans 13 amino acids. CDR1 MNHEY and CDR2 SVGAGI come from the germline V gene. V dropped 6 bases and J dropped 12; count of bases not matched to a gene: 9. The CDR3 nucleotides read TGTGCCAGCAGGGGCTTAGCGGGGGTTGGGCAGTTCTTC. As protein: CASRGLAGVGQFF.

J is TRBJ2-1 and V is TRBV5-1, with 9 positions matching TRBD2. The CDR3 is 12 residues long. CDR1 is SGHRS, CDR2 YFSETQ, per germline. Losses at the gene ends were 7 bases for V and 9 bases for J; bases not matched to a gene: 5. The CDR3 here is CASGTSFLEQFF. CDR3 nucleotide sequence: TGCGCCAGCGGGACTAGCTTCCTTGAGCAGTTCTTC. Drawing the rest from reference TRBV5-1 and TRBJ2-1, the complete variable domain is KAGVTQTPRYLIKTRGQQVTLSCSPISGHRSVSWYQQTPGQGLQFLFEYFSETQRNKGNFPGRFSGRQFSNSRSEMNVSTLELGDSALYLCASGTSFLEQFFGPGTRLTVL.

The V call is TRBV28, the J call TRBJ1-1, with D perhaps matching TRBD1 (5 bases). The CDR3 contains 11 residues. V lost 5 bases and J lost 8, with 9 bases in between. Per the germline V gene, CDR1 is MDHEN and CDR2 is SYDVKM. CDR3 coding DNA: TGTGCCAGCAGTCCGAACAGGGAAGCTTTCTTT. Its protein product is CASSPNREAFF.

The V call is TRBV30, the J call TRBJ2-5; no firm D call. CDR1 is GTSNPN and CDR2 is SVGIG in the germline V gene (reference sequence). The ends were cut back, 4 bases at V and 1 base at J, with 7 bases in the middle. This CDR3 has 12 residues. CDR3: CAWKAVQETQYF. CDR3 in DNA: TGTGCCTGGAAGGCGGTCCAAGAGACCCAGTACTTC.

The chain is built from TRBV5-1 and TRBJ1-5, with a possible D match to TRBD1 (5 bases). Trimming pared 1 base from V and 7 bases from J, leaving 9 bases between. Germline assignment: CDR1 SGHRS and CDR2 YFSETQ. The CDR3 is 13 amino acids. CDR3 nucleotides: TGCGCCAGCAGCTTGAGGGAGGGGCAGCCCCAGCATTTT. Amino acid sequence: CASSLREGQPQHF.

CDR3 nucleotides: TGCGCCCCCCAAGAGCGTCGGTATTTT. This encodes CAPQERRYF. The chain joins TRBV23-1 to TRBJ2-3; no clear D. TRBV23-1 is recorded as an ORF, its role being uncertain. The CDR3 totals 9 residues. Trimming stripped 11 bases from V and 14 bases from J, with 14 bases between.

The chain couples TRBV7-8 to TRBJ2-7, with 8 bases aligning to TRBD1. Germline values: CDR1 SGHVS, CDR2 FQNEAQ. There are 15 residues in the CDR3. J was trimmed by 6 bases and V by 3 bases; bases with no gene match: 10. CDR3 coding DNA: TGTGCCAGCAGCTTTCCGGCCGGGACAGGCGGCGAGCAGTACTTC. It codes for CASSFPAGTGGEQYF.

The CDR3 DNA reads as TGTGCCAGCAGTTGGGGACAGGGATTCACTGAAAAACTGTTTTTT. Its protein product is CASSWGQGFTEKLFF. The rearrangement uses TRBV2 and TRBJ1-4; 9 bases line up with TRBD1. V gave up 5 bases and J gave up 7 bases; unmatched junction bases: 8. Per germline, CDR1 SNHLY and CDR2 FYNNEI. The CDR3 extends over 15 amino acids.

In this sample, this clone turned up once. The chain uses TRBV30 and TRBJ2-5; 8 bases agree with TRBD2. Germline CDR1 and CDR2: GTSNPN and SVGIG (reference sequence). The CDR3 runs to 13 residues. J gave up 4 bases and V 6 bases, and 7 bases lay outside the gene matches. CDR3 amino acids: CACTGGAVETQYF. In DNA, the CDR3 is TGTGCCTGCACGGGGGGGGCTGTAGAGACCCAGTACTTC.

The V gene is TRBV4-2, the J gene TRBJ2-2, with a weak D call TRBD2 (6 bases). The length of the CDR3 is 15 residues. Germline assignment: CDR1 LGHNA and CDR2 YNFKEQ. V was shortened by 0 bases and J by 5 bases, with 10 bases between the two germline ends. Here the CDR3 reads CASSQDFGTTGELFF. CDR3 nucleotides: TGTGCCAGCAGCCAAGATTTTGGGACTACCGGGGAGCTGTTTTTT.

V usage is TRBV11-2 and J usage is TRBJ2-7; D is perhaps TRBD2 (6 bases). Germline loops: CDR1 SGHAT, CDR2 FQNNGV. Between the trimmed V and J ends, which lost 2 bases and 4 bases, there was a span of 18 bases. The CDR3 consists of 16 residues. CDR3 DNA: TGTGCCAGCAGCTTAAGATTCGCGGGACTCAAGTACGAGCAGTACTTC. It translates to CASSLRFAGLKYEQYF.

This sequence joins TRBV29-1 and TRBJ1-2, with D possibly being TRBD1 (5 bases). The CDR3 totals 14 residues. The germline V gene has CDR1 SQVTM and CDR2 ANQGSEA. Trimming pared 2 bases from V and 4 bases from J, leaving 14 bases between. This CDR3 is CSVEKSGRGYGYTF. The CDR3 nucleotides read TGCAGCGTTGAAAAGTCGGGGAGGGGCTATGGCTACACCTTC.

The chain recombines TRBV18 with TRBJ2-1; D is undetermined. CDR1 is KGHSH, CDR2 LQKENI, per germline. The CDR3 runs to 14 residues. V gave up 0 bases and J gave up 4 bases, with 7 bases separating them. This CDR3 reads CASSPPAGYNEQFF. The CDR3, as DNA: TGTGCCAGCTCACCACCAGCCGGGTACAATGAGCAGTTCTTC.

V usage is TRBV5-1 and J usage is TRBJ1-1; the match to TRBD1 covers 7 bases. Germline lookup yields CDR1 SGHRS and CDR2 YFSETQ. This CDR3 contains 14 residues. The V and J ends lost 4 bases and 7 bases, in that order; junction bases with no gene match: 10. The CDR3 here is CASSLGQVDGEAFF. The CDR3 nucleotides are TGCGCCAGCAGCCTAGGACAGGTCGATGGTGAAGCTTTCTTT.

For the CDR3, the DNA is TGTGCCAGCAGGAACGACAGTCCCAATCAGCCCCAGCATTTT. Protein: CASRNDSPNQPQHF. The chain combines TRBV6-5 with TRBJ1-5, with D perhaps matching TRBD1 (5 bases). From germline, CDR1 is MNHEY and CDR2 SVGAGI. The V end was cut by 6 bases, the J end by 3 bases, with 12 bases between. The CDR3 covers 14 residues.

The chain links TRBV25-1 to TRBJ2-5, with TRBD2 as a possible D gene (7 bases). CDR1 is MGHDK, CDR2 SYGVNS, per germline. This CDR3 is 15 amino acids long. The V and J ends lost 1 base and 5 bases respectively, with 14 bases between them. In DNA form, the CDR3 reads TGTGCCAGCAGTGAATGGGGGGAGGGGGAGGAGACCCAGTACTTC. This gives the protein CASSEWGEGEETQYF.

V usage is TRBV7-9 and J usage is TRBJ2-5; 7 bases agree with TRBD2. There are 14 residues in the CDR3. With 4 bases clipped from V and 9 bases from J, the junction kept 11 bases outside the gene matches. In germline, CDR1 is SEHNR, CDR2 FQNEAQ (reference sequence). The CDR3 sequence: CASSSGGSSLAQYF. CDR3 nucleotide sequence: TGTGCCAGCAGCTCCGGCGGGAGTAGTTTGGCCCAGTACTTC.

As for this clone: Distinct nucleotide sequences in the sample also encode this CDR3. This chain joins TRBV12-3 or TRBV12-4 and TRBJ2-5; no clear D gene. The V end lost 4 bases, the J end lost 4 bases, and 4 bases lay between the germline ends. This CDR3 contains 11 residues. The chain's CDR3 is CASSWRETQYF. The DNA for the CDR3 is TGTGCCAGCAGTTGGAGAGAGACCCAGTACTTC.

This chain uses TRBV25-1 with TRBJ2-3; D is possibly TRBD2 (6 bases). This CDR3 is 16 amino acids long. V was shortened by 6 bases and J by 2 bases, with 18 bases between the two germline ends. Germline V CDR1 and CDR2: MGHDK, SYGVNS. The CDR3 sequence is CASRFVVSGYTDTQYF. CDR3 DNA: TGTGCCAGCAGGTTTGTGGTTAGCGGATACACAGATACGCAGTATTTT.

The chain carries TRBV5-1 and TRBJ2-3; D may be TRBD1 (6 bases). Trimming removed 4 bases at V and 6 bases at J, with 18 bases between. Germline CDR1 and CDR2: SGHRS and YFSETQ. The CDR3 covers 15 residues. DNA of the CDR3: TGCGCCAGCAGCCCGGGACAAAACGGTGGGGATACGCAGTATTTT. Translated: CASSPGQNGGDTQYF. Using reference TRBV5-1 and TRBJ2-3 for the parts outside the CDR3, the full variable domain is KAGVTQTPRYLIKTRGQQVTLSCSPISGHRSVSWYQQTPGQGLQFLFEYFSETQRNKGNFPGRFSGRQFSNSRSEMNVSTLELGDSALYLCASSPGQNGGDTQYFGPGTRLTVL.

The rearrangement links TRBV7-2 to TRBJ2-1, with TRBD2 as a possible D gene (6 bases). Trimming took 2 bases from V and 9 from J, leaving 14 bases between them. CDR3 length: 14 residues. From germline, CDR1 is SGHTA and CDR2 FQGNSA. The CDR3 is CASSLFGGPFEQFF. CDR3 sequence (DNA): TGTGCCAGCAGCTTATTCGGAGGGCCATTTGAGCAGTTCTTC. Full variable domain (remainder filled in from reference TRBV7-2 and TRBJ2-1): GAGVSQSPSNKVTEKGKDVELRCDPISGHTALYWYRQSLGQGLEFLIYFQGNSAPDKSGLPSDRFSAERTGGSVSTLTIQRTQQEDSAVYLCASSLFGGPFEQFFGPGTRLTVL.